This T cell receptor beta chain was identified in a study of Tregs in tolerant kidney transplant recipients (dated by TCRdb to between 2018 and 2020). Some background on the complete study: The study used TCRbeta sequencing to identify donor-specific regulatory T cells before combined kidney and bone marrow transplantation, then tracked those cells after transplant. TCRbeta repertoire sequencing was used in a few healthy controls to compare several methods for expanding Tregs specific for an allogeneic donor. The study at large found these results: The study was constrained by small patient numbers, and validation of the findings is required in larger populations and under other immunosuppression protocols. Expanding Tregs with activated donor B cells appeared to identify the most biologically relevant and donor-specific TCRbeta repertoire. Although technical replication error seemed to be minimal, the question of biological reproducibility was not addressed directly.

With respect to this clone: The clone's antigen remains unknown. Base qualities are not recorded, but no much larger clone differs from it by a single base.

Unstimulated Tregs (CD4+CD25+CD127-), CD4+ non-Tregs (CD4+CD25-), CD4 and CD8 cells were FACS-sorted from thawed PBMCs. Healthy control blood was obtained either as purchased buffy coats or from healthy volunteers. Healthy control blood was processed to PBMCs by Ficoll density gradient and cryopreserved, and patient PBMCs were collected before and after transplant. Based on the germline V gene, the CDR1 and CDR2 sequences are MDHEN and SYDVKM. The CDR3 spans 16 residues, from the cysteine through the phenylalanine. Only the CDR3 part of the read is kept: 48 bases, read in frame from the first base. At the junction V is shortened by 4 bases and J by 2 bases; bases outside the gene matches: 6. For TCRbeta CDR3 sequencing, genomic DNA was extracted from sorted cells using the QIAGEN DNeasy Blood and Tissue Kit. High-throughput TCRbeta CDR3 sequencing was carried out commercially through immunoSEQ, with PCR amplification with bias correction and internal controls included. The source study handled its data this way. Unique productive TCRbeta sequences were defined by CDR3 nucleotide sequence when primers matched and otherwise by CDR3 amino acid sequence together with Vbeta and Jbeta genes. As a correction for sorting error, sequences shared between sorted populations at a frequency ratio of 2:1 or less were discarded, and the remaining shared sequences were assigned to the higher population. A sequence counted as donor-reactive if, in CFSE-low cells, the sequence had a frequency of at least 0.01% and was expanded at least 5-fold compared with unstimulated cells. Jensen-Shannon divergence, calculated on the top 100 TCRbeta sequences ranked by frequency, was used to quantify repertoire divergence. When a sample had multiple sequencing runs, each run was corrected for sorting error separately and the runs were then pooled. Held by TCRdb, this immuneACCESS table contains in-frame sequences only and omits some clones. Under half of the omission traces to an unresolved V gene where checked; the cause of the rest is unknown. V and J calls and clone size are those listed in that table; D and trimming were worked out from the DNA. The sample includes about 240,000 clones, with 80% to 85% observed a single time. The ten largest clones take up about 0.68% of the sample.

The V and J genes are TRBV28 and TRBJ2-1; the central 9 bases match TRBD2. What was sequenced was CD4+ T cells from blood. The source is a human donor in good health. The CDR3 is CASSSPTSGPYNEQFF. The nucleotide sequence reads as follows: TGTGCCAGCAGTTCCCCGACTAGCGGACCCTACAATGAGCAGTTCTTC.